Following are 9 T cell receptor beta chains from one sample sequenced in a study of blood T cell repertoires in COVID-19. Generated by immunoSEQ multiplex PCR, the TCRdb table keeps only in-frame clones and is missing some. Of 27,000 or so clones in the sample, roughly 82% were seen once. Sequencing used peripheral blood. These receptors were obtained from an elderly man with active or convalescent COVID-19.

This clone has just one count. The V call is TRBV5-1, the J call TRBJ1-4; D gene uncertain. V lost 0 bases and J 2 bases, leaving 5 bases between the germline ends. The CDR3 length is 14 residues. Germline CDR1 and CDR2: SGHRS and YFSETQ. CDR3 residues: CASSLALTNEKLFF. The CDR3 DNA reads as TGCGCCAGCAGCTTGGCCCTTACTAATGAAAAACTGTTTTTT.

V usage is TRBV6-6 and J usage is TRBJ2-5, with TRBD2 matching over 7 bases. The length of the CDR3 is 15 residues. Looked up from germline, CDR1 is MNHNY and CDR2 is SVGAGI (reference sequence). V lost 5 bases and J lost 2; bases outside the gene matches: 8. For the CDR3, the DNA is TGTGCCAGCAGTCCCGAGCGGGGAAGACAAGAGACCCAGTACTTC. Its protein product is CASSPERGRQETQYF.

This CDR3 is CASSQESFTGGINEQFF. In DNA, the CDR3 is TGTGCCAGCAGCCAAGAAAGTTTTACGGGAGGGATCAATGAGCAGTTCTTC. V is TRBV3-1 (or the pseudogene TRBV3-2) and J is TRBJ2-1, with TRBD2 identical over 8 bases. The length of the CDR3 is 17 residues. Germline V gene lookup returns CDR1 LGHDT and CDR2 YNNKEL (reference sequence). With V trimmed by 0 bases and J by 6 bases, 10 bases remained unmatched.

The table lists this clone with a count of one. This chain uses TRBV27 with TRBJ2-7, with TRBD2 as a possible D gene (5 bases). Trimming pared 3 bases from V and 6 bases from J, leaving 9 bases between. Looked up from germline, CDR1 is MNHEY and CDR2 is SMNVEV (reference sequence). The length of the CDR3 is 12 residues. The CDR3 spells CASSLRVGEQYF. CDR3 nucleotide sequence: TGTGCCAGCAGTTTGAGGGTCGGCGAGCAGTACTTC.

CDR3 sequence: CASRISGVSTDTQYF. The CDR3, as DNA: TGCGCCAGCAGGATTAGCGGGGTTAGCACAGATACGCAGTATTTT. This rearrangement joins TRBV5-1 to TRBJ2-3; TRBD2 matches at 8 bases. V trimming: 5 bases; J trimming: 0 bases; junction bases outside the gene matches: 5. The germline gives CDR1 SGHRS, CDR2 YFSETQ. CDR3 length: 15 amino acids.

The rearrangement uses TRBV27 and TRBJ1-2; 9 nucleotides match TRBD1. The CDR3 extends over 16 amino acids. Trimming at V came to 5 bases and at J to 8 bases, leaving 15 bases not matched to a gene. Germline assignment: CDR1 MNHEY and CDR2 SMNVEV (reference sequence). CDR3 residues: CASSLQRPGQGDGYTF. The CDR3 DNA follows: TGTGCCAGCAGTCTACAAAGACCGGGACAGGGTGACGGCTACACCTTC.

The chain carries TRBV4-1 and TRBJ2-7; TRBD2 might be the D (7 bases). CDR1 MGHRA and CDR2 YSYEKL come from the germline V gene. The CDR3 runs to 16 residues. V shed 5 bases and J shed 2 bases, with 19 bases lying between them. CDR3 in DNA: TGCGCCAGCAGCTCCGGAGGGGGGGGCCAAACCTACGAGCAGTACTTC. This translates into CASSSGGGGQTYEQYF.

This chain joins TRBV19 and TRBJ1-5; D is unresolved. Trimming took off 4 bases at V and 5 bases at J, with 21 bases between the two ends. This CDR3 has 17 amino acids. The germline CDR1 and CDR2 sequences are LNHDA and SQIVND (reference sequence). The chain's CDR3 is CASSTGIPTRPDQPQHF. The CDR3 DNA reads TGTGCCAGTAGTACGGGGATCCCAACCCGGCCAGATCAGCCCCAGCATTTT. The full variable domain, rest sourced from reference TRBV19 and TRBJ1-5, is DGGITQSPKYLFRKEGQNVTLSCEQNLNHDAMYWYRQDPGQGLRLIYYSQIVNDFQKGDIAEGYSVSREKKESFPLTVTSAQKNPTAFYLCASSTGIPTRPDQPQHFGDGTRLSIL.

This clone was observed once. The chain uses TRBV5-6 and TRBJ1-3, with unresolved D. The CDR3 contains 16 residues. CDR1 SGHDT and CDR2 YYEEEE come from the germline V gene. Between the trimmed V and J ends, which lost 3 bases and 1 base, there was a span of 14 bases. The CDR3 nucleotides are TGTGCCAGCAGCTCAAGGCGGTATCTTTCTGGAAACACCATATATTTT. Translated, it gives CASSSRRYLSGNTIYF.